This T cell receptor beta chain was observed in a study of blood T cell repertoires in COVID-19. Per the original data handling: Estimates of nucleated cell counts were drawn from the amplification of reference gene primers. This table comes from immunoSEQ multiplex PCR, and its TCRdb copy is limited to in-frame clones, with some not included. The D gene and trimming were derived from the DNA, and the V and J assignments and clone size from that table. The sample comprises fewer than 200,000 clones, about three quarters of which are singletons, and about 26% rests with the top ten. The sequencing sample was made of peripheral blood. The receptor was isolated from an older woman with acute or convalescent COVID-19.

The CDR3 here is CASSQEVAGEVIQYF. The CDR3 DNA is TGTGCCAGCAGCCAAGAGGTAGCGGGAGAGGTGATTCAGTACTTC. The V and J genes are TRBV4-2 and TRBJ2-4; 9 bases align to TRBD2. Unmatched junction bases numbered 7, after V lost 0 bases and J lost 10 bases. Germline V CDR1 and CDR2: LGHNA, YNFKEQ. This CDR3 has 15 residues.